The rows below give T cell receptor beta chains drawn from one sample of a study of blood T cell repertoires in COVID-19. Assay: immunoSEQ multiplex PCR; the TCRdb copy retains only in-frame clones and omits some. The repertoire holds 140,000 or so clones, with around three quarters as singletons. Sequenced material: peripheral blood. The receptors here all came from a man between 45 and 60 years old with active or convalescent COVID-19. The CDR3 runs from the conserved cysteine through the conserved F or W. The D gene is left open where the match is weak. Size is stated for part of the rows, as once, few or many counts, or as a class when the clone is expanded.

TGTGCCTGGAGACAGGGGTCCTACGAGCAGTACTTC	CAWRQGSYEQYF	TRBV30	TRBJ2-7	-	TRBD1
TGTGCCAGTAGTATAGACCTGACTAGCGGTGCCTACGAGCAGTACTTC	CASSIDLTSGAYEQYF	TRBV19	TRBJ2-7	-	TRBD2
TGTGCCAGCAGTGGTGGGACTAGCGGGAGGAACGAGCAGTACTTC	CASSGGTSGRNEQYF	TRBV27	TRBJ2-7	-	TRBD2
TGTGCCAGCAGCGGGACAGGGGCAATTGTTCGCAATCAGCCCCAGCATTTT	CASSGTGAIVRNQPQHF	TRBV2	TRBJ1-5	-	TRBD1
TGTGCCAGCAGCCAACGGACAGGGGGCGCGACCTATGGCTACACCTTC	CASSQRTGGATYGYTF	TRBV14	TRBJ1-2	-	TRBD1
TGCGCCAGCAGCCAAGTAATAGGGGCGGGGGGGAATACGCAGTATTTT	CASSQVIGAGGNTQYF	TRBV4-1	TRBJ2-3	many	TRBD2
TGTGCCAGCACAACTAGCGGGAGACGTAACGAGCAGTACTTC	CASTTSGRRNEQYF	TRBV6-6	TRBJ2-7	once	TRBD2
TGTGCCAGCAAGGGCGCGGAGGGGGCACCCGCCCAGTACTTC	CASKGAEGAPAQYF	TRBV7-9	TRBJ2-5	few	-
TGTGCCAGCAGCTTCAACACCCCTCTGGCAGGGTATTACGAGCAGTACTTC	CASSFNTPLAGYYEQYF	TRBV27	TRBJ2-7	-	-
TGTGCCAGCGCCCAGAGGGTTCTAACTGAAGCTTTCTTT	CASAQRVLTEAFF	TRBV19	TRBJ1-1	-	-
TGTGCCAGTAGTATGATGGAGGGGTTAACTGAAGCTTTCTTT	CASSMMEGLTEAFF	TRBV19	TRBJ1-1	-	-